Listed below are T cell receptor beta chains from one sample, sequenced in a study of regulatory T cells in long-lasting Graves disease. TCRdb passed the multiplex PCR reads through MiXCR, listing each CDR3 protein once. Of a few hundred thousand distinct CDR3 sequences in the sample, roughly 12% were seen once. The data also belong to a second study, concerning T cells in Graves' hyperthyroidism and ophthalmopathy.

Sequencing was performed on peripheral blood mononuclear cells (PBMCs), taken at new diagnosis, from a patient treated with antithyroid drugs. The receptors were sampled from a young woman with Graves disease. The CDR3 runs from the conserved cysteine through the conserved F or W. A D gene is named only where the DNA matches it firmly. The size of a clone is reported for some rows only, either as once, few or many, or as a class for expanded clones.

d_call j_call v_call clone_size cdr3_nt cdr3_aa
. TRBJ1-1 TRBV14 many TGTGCCAGCAGCCAGGCCTGGGACACTGAAGCTTTCTTT CASSQAWDTEAFF
. TRBJ1-2 TRBV6-1 many TGTGCCTGCAAACAACCGCAGGAAGCTAACTATGGCTACACCTTC CACKQPQEANYGYTF
. TRBJ2-7 TRBV7-2 many TGTGCCAGCAGCTCCACCGGGGGAACCGCGCAGTACTTC CASSSTGGTAQYF
TRBD1 TRBJ1-3 TRBV2 few TGTGCCAGCAGTGTGGGGAGACAGGGCCGAAACACCATATATTTT CASSVGRQGRNTIYF
. TRBJ1-1 TRBV6-1 many TGTGCCAGCAGTGGGTGGATGGACACTGAAGCTTTCTTT CASSGWMDTEAFF
TRBD2 TRBJ2-4 TRBV18 many TGTGCCAGCTCACCACCGTGGATAGGTGGGGAGGGCATTCAGTACTTC CASSPPWIGGEGIQYF
. TRBJ2-7 TRBV6-2/TRBV6-3 many TGTGCCAGCACCCAGGACCAGGCCCTAGGAGGCGAGCAGTACTTC CASTQDQALGGEQYF
. TRBJ2-5 TRBV4-1 . TGCGCCAGCAGCCAAGGGGGGCTATCGTTGGAGACCCAGTACTTC CASSQGGLSLETQYF
. TRBJ1-4 TRBV6-9 few TGTGCCAGCAGTTACAACTCGGGGGTTGACGAAAAACTGTTTTTT CASSYNSGVDEKLFF
. TRBJ2-1 TRBV20-1 many TGCAGTGCTAGCTGGGTCAATGAGCAGTTCTTC CSASWVNEQFF
TRBD2 TRBJ2-1 TRBV7-9 . TGTGCCAGCAGCCTTTACGGACTAGCGGGAGGGTGGGATGAGCAGTTCTTC CASSLYGLAGGWDEQFF
TRBD1 TRBJ2-2 TRBV5-4 . TGTGCCAGCAGCGCCCTGGACAGGGGGCATCCGAACACCGGGGAGCTGTTTTTT CASSALDRGHPNTGELFF
. TRBJ1-2 TRBV12-3/TRBV12-4 many TGTGCCAGCAGTTTCTTATGGGAGTATGGCTACACCTTC CASSFLWEYGYTF
. TRBJ2-5 TRBV12-5 . TGTGCTAGTGGACTCGGGACCCAGTACTTC CASGLGTQYF
. TRBJ2-5 TRBV2 many TGTGCCAGCAGTGGGGCGACTGGTAGAGAGACCCAGTACTTC CASSGATGRETQYF
. TRBJ1-2 TRBV9 few TGTGCCAGCAGCGTAGGTGGGGGAAACTATGGCTACACCTTC CASSVGGGNYGYTF
. TRBJ1-1 TRBV2 many TGTGCCAGCAGTGTTGACAGTGAAGCTTTCTTT CASSVDSEAFF
TRBD2 TRBJ2-1 TRBV20-1 . TGCAGTGCTAGAGACCCTAGCGGGGTATGGAATGAGCAGTTCTTC CSARDPSGVWNEQFF
. TRBJ1-2 TRBV10-3 many TGTGCCATCCACTTAAACTTAGAGGACGGCTACACCTTC CAIHLNLEDGYTF
TRBD2 TRBJ2-3 TRBV28 . TGTGCCAGCAGTTTCGGCGGGGGGAACCGATCAGATACGCAGTATTTT CASSFGGGNRSDTQYF
TRBD2 TRBJ2-2 TRBV12-3/TRBV12-4 many TGTGCCAGCAGTCCGCTTCTAGGACTAGCGGGGGGGTCGAACACCGGGGAGCTGTTTTTT CASSPLLGLAGGSNTGELFF
. TRBJ1-1 TRBV5-1 many TGCGCCAGCAGCTTGGCATGGGGGGGCAGTTTATCCCACACTGAAGCTTTCTTT CASSLAWGGSLSHTEAFF
. TRBJ2-1 TRBV6-2/TRBV6-3 few TGTGCCAGCAGTTACTCGCTTGTTCAGGGGCCCATACTAGAATTTTCCTACAATGAGCAGTTCTTC CASSYSLVQGPILEFSYNEQFF
TRBD2 TRBJ2-6 TRBV3-1 many TGTGCCAGCAGCAATGGACTAGCTTTAGGTCAGACTGGGGCCAACGTCCTGACTTTC CASSNGLALGQTGANVLTF
. TRBJ1-1 TRBV5-1 . TGCGCCAGCAGCTTGGGTTCTCCACAGGACGCTTTCTTT CASSLGSPQDAFF
TRBD1 TRBJ1-3 TRBV29-1 few TGCAGCGCCAAAAGGGGGCTCTCTGGAAACACCATATATTTT CSAKRGLSGNTIYF
TRBD2 TRBJ2-5 TRBV7-3 many TGTGCCAGCAGCTTAGGGACTAGAGAGACCCAGTACTTC CASSLGTRETQYF
. TRBJ2-4 TRBV20-1 few TGCAGTGCGCATACAGCCCTAGCCAAAAACATTCAGTACTTC CSAHTALAKNIQYF
. TRBJ1-2 TRBV20-1 many TGCAGTGCTAGAGATGTGGTTCGGGATTACTATGGCTACACCTTC CSARDVVRDYYGYTF
. TRBJ2-5 TRBV12-3/TRBV12-4 many TGTGCCAGCAGTTCGACCCTTGTATCTGTTGAGACCCAGTACTTC CASSSTLVSVETQYF
. TRBJ2-7 TRBV7-9 . TGTGCCAGCAGCTTGGACCACTCCTACGAGCAGTACTTC CASSLDHSYEQYF
. TRBJ2-6 TRBV9 . TGTGCCAGCAGCCCCCACACAGGGTCCGGGGCCAACGTCCTGACTTTC CASSPHTGSGANVLTF
. TRBJ2-3 TRBV29-1 . TGCAGCGTTGATCTGCGGGGGCAGGGAGGTACGCAGTATTTT CSVDLRGQGGTQYF
. TRBJ2-5 TRBV7-9 many TGTGCCAGCAGCATCGGAGAGACCCAGTACTTC CASSIGETQYF